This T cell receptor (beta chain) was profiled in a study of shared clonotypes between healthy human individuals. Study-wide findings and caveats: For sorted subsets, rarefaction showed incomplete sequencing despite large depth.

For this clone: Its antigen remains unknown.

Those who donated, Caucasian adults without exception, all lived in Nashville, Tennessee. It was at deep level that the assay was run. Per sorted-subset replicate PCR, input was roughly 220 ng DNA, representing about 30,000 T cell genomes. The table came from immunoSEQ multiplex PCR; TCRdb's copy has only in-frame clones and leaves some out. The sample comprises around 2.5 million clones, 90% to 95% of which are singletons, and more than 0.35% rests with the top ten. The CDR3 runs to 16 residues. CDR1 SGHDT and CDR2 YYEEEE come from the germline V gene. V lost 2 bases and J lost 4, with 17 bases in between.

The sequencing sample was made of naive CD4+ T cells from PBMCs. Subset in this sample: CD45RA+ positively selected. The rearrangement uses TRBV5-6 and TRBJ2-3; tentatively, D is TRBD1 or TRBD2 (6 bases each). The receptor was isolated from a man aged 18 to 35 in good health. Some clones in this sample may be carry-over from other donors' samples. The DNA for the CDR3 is TGTGCCAGCAGCTTTTTTACCGGGGGCTTGTCAGATACGCAGTATTTT. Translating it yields CASSFFTGGLSDTQYF.